Presented here are 5 T cell receptor beta chains from one specimen sequenced in a study of blood T cells in healthy people across ages. The use of a sample-barcoded 5' primer and a J-beta primer mix characterized a second PCR of about 6 to 11 cycles. TCRdb itself ran the 5' RACE reads through MiXCR, one entry per CDR3 protein. The data contain approximately 800,000 distinct CDR3 sequences, 62% of them singletons. Sequencing used blood. The receptors come from a man aged 25 to 45 in good health.

Points on this clonotype: The junction departs from germline at one end; a sequencing error may be responsible. V is TRBV4-2 and J is TRBJ1-5, with 8 bases aligning to TRBD1. CDR3 length: 16 amino acids. Germline values: CDR1 LGHNA, CDR2 YNFKEQ. CDR3 amino acids: CASGQGLGQVNQPQHF. CDR3 DNA: TGTGCCAGCGGCCAAGGGCTGGGACAGGTCAATCAGCCCCAGCATTTT.

J is TRBJ1-4 and V is TRBV12-3 or TRBV12-4, with TRBD1 matching over 10 bases. This CDR3 contains 15 residues. Unmatched junction bases numbered 7, after V lost 5 bases and J lost 7 bases. The CDR3 region is CASSPRTGGAEKLFF. The CDR3 DNA reads as TGTGCCAGCAGTCCGCGGACAGGGGGTGCTGAAAAACTGTTTTTT.

CDR3 coding DNA: TGTGCCAGCAGTGACGTATCTAGCGGGGGTTATGCGCAGTATTTT. Translation gives CASSDVSSGGYAQYF. This rearrangement joins TRBV6-4 to TRBJ2-3; TRBD2 aligns across 10 bases. Germline-derived CDR1 and CDR2 are MRHNA and SNTAGT. Trimming at V came to 2 bases and at J to 10 bases, leaving 9 bases not matched to a gene. CDR3 length equals 15 residues.

This rearrangement joins TRBV27 to TRBJ2-1, with 8 bases matching TRBD2. Germline lookup yields CDR1 MNHEY and CDR2 SMNVEV (reference sequence). CDR3 length: 12 amino acids. V trimming: 9 bases; J trimming: 12 bases; junction bases outside the gene matches: 10. CDR3 loop: CASGGGMDGQFF. CDR3 DNA: TGTGCCAGTGGCGGGGGGATGGATGGGCAGTTCTTC.

The gene calls are TRBV7-3 and TRBJ2-2; maybe TRBD1 (6 bases). Trimming stripped 1 base from V and 3 bases from J, with 12 bases between. The CDR3 runs 16 residues. Looked up from germline, CDR1 is SGHTA and CDR2 is FQGTGA. The CDR3 DNA follows: TGTGCCAGCAGCTTAAGGGGGCCACGGGACACCGGGGAGCTGTTTTTT. Amino acid sequence: CASSLRGPRDTGELFF.